This paragraph reports one T cell receptor beta chain. What it binds is not known. Germline-derived CDR1 and CDR2 are LGHNA and YSLEER. This CDR3 region has 14 residues. Trimming removed 0 bases from V and 7 bases from J, with 10 bases in between. This specimen belongs to a study of blood T cells in healthy people across ages. Study results and caveats: Per million T cells, the diversity of TCR beta decreased roughly linearly as age advanced.

For the second PCR, which ran for 7 to 11 cycles, a sample-barcoded 5' primer and a J-beta primer mix were used. TCRdb re-called the 5' RACE reads with MiXCR, one entry per CDR3 protein. The sample has 800,000 to 1,300,000 distinct CDR3 sequences; about 25% are singletons. The same sample was also studied in work on T cells of mothers and their children. That work adds: Per mother, over 9 million TCR beta CDR3 reads were obtained; per child, about 3 million.

The chain uses TRBV4-3 and TRBJ2-1; no clear D. The TCR was taken from a girl aged 2 to 10 in good health. Material for sequencing was blood. CDR3 residues: CASSQDPALNEQFF. DNA for the CDR3: TGCGCCAGCAGCCAAGATCCCGCTCTTAATGAGCAGTTCTTC.